This TCR beta chain was obtained from a study of Ad26.COV2.S vaccination and SARS-CoV-2 variants. Germline assignment: CDR1 KGHDR and CDR2 SFDVKD. The CDR3 covers 15 residues. J lost 10 bases, V lost 3 bases, and 6 bases had no gene match. The table came from immunoSEQ multiplex PCR; TCRdb's copy has only in-frame clones and leaves some out. Of 300,000 to 350,000 clones in the sample, 90% were seen once. Stated treatment: roughly 18 received Ad26.COV2.S at low or high dose, single or two shots; roughly five received placebo; per-sample allocation not given. At day 63 after the first vaccine or placebo injection, samples were drawn.

Sequenced here: peripheral blood, sampled in a trial of Ad26.COV2.S vaccine versus placebo. This TCR came from a person aged 18 to 65 who received the Ad26.COV2.S COVID-19 vaccine or a placebo. This chain joins TRBV24-1 and TRBJ2-1; 12 nucleotides agree with TRBD2. The CDR3 is CATSDEAGTSGEQFF. In nucleotides, the CDR3 is TGTGCCACCAGTGATGAAGCCGGGACTAGCGGGGAGCAGTTCTTC.